A selection of T cell receptor beta chains follows, all from one sample in a study of CD8 T cells in Susac syndrome. TCRdb re-derived calls from the immunoSEQ multiplex PCR reads in MiXCR, one entry per CDR3 protein. Of about 130,000 distinct CDR3 sequences in the sample, over 85% are singletons; the top ten hold over 0.3%. Input material: CD8+ T cells from PBMCs. All receptors come from a human donor with multiple sclerosis. CDR3s include the opening cysteine and the closing phenylalanine or tryptophan. The D gene is left open where the match is weak. Size tells how often a clone was seen (once, few, many) or the class of an expanded clone, and some rows leave it out.

few	-	TRBJ1-1	TRBV5-1	CASSWATALNTEAFF	TGCGCCAGCAGCTGGGCGACAGCTCTGAACACTGAAGCTTTCTTT
-	TRBD1	TRBJ2-1	TRBV5-6	CASKQGAGYNEQFF	TGTGCCTCGAAGCAGGGGGCAGGGTACAATGAGCAGTTCTTC
-	-	TRBJ2-1	TRBV7-2	CASSLVGVKSSYNEQFF	TGTGCCAGCAGCTTAGTGGGCGTCAAGAGCTCCTACAATGAGCAGTTCTTC
-	-	TRBJ1-5	TRBV24-1	CATSDLGQPQHF	TGTGCCACCAGTGACTTAGGACAGCCCCAGCATTTT
once	-	TRBJ2-5	TRBV9	CASSVVVGGQETQYF	TGTGCCAGCAGCGTAGTGGTTGGGGGCCAGGAGACCCAGTACTTC
-	TRBD2	TRBJ2-7	TRBV9	CASSVGSSGGSDRSEQYF	TGTGCCAGCAGCGTAGGCTCTAGCGGGGGCAGCGATAGATCCGAGCAGTACTTC
-	TRBD2	TRBJ2-5	TRBV6-2/TRBV6-3	CASWTSGRPQETQYF	TGTGCCTCCTGGACTAGCGGGAGGCCCCAAGAGACCCAGTACTTC
-	TRBD1	TRBJ2-7	TRBV7-9	CASSFPGQGNEQYF	TGTGCCAGCAGTTTCCCGGGACAGGGTAACGAGCAGTACTTC
-	-	TRBJ1-1	TRBV7-6	CASSSGYRTEAFF	TGTGCCAGCAGCTCAGGGTACCGCACTGAAGCTTTCTTT
few	TRBD1	TRBJ2-5	TRBV30	CAWSLNRGLRQETQYF	TGTGCCTGGAGTTTAAACAGGGGGCTTCGCCAAGAGACCCAGTACTTC
-	TRBD1	TRBJ2-2	TRBV9	CASSPGDRPIRELFF	TGTGCCAGCAGCCCGGGGGACAGGCCAATTAGGGAGCTGTTTTTT
-	-	TRBJ1-3	TRBV4-1	CASGRGGSGNTIYF	TGCGCCAGCGGAAGAGGGGGCTCTGGAAACACCATATATTTT
-	-	TRBJ2-5	TRBV20-1	CSARDQGPQETQYF	TGCAGTGCTAGAGATCAGGGACCCCAAGAGACCCAGTACTTC
-	TRBD2	TRBJ2-2	TRBV9	CASSALAGTGELFF	TGTGCCAGCAGCGCCCTAGCGGGCACCGGGGAGCTGTTTTTT
once	TRBD1	TRBJ2-3	TRBV5-1	CASSFDRVGDTQYF	TGCGCCAGCAGCTTTGACAGGGTGGGAGATACGCAGTATTTT
-	-	TRBJ1-5	TRBV20-1	CSASDRAYRDNQPQHF	TGCAGTGCTAGCGATCGGGCCTACAGGGACAATCAGCCCCAGCATTTT
-	TRBD1	TRBJ1-4	TRBV7-9	CASSSLQGVNEKLFF	TGTGCCAGCAGCTCCTTACAGGGGGTAAATGAAAAACTGTTTTTT
-	-	TRBJ2-1	TRBV9	CASSSSGTPYNEQFF	TGTGCCAGCAGCTCCTCCGGGACACCCTACAATGAGCAGTTCTTC
-	TRBD2	TRBJ2-4	TRBV3-1	CASSPLAGVIRNIQYF	TGTGCCAGCAGCCCTCTAGCGGGAGTTATTAGAAACATTCAGTACTTC
-	-	TRBJ1-5	TRBV5-6	CASSLQRGNSNQPQHF	TGTGCCAGCAGCTTGCAGCGCGGAAATAGCAATCAGCCCCAGCATTTT
once	TRBD2	TRBJ2-7	TRBV4-1	CASSQISGGVYEQYF	TGCGCCAGCAGCCAGATTAGCGGGGGGGTCTACGAGCAGTACTTC
-	-	TRBJ1-2	TRBV29-1	CSVIGPYGYTF	TGCAGCGTTATCGGGCCCTATGGCTACACCTTC
-	TRBD1	TRBJ2-5	TRBV5-4	CASSPDRGKTQYF	TGTGCCAGCAGCCCCGACAGGGGCAAGACCCAGTACTTC
-	-	TRBJ1-4	TRBV27	CASSSPFNEKLFF	TGTGCCAGCAGTTCGCCCTTTAATGAAAAACTGTTTTTT
-	-	TRBJ2-1	TRBV19	CASSIAGNSYNEQFF	TGTGCCAGTAGTATTGCCGGGAACTCCTACAATGAGCAGTTCTTC
-	TRBD2	TRBJ2-7	TRBV28	CASRTPGGNSYEQYF	TGTGCCAGCAGGACCCCGGGAGGGAATTCCTACGAGCAGTACTTC
-	-	TRBJ2-5	TRBV7-9	CASSQISAGRETQYF	TGTGCCAGCAGCCAGATCTCCGCTGGGAGGGAGACCCAGTACTTC
-	-	TRBJ2-5	TRBV24-1	CATSDWETQYF	TGTGCCACCAGTGATTGGGAGACCCAGTACTTC
-	-	TRBJ2-1	TRBV30	CAWMSSYNEQFF	TGTGCCTGGATGAGCTCCTACAATGAGCAGTTCTTC
-	-	TRBJ2-7	TRBV27	CASSGAFGRGSYEQYF	TGTGCCAGCAGTGGGGCATTCGGCAGGGGTAGCTACGAGCAGTACTTC
-	-	TRBJ1-1	TRBV6-5	CASSYLWDTEAFF	TGTGCCAGCAGTTACTTGTGGGACACTGAAGCTTTCTTT
-	-	TRBJ1-6	TRBV9	CASSVDRIGTYNSPLHF	TGTGCCAGCAGCGTAGACAGGATCGGCACCTATAATTCACCCCTCCACTTT
-	-	TRBJ2-7	TRBV4-1	CASSQEGALESGEQYF	TGCGCCAGCAGCCAAGAGGGGGCACTAGAGTCGGGGGAGCAGTACTTC
-	TRBD1	TRBJ1-2	TRBV20-1	CSARALTGGHGYGYTF	TGCAGTGCTAGAGCCTTGACAGGGGGCCACGGCTATGGCTACACCTTC
-	-	TRBJ1-1	TRBV12-3/TRBV12-4	CASMGAEAFF	TGTGCCAGCATGGGGGCAGAAGCTTTCTTT
-	-	TRBJ2-1	TRBV2	CASSERTLGQFF	TGTGCCAGCAGTGAGCGGACTTTAGGGCAGTTCTTC
-	TRBD2	TRBJ2-7	TRBV6-1	CASRGGVRWYEQYF	TGTGCCAGCAGGGGAGGGGTCAGGTGGTACGAGCAGTACTTC
-	-	TRBJ1-5	TRBV29-1	CSVREDINQPQHF	TGCAGCGTCCGCGAGGACATAAATCAGCCCCAGCATTTT
-	TRBD1	TRBJ2-1	TRBV28	CASSFYRDRVSGEQFF	TGTGCCAGCAGTTTCTACCGGGACAGGGTTTCGGGGGAGCAGTTCTTC
-	TRBD2	TRBJ2-3	TRBV12-3/TRBV12-4	CASSHLTSGYTQYF	TGTGCCAGCAGTCACCTAACTAGCGGGTATACGCAGTATTTT
-	-	TRBJ1-1	TRBV7-6	CASSLGGARNTEAFF	TGTGCCAGCAGCTTAGGGGGGGCGCGGAACACTGAAGCTTTCTTT
-	-	TRBJ2-3	TRBV5-6	CASSATGKSTDTQYF	TGTGCCAGCAGCGCCACAGGGAAGAGCACAGATACGCAGTATTTT
-	TRBD1	TRBJ2-5	TRBV12-3/TRBV12-4	CASSGGLTGVETQYF	TGTGCCAGCAGTGGGGGCCTCACAGGGGTTGAGACCCAGTACTTC
-	-	TRBJ2-2	TRBV20-1	CSARDSRGRNTGELFF	TGCAGTGCTAGAGATAGCCGGGGCAGGAACACCGGGGAGCTGTTTTTT